What follows describes a single T cell receptor (beta chain). What it binds is not known. Some clones are missing from TCRdb's copy, which holds only in-frame ones; the method was immunoSEQ multiplex PCR. The top ten hold under 4.5% of the sample, which has approximately 110,000 clones, 88% seen once. V gave up 5 bases and J gave up 5 bases; unmatched junction bases: 8. Germline assignment: CDR1 SGHDN and CDR2 FVKESK. The CDR3 has 14 residues. The data originate from a study of T cell responses to AZD1222 COVID-19 vaccine. General study findings and limits: Reports say nearly half of spike-specific TCRs go after unmutated variant regions. Seropositive at baseline were only a handful of AZD1222 recipients.

Sequenced here: peripheral blood, sampled on day 0 of AZD1222 vaccination. The clonotype comes from an adult in good health. The chain carries TRBV14 and TRBJ1-1; 7 nucleotides line up with TRBD1. CDR3 sequence reads: CASSNRQGGTEAFF. The CDR3 coding sequence is TGTGCCAGCAGCAACCGACAGGGAGGGACTGAAGCTTTCTTT. Looking up the rest from reference TRBV14 and TRBJ1-1 gives the full variable domain: EAGVTQFPSHSVIEKGQTVTLRCDPISGHDNLYWYRRVMGKEIKFLLHFVKESKQDESGMPNNRFLAERTGGTYSTLKVQPAELEDSGVYFCASSNRQGGTEAFFGQGTRLTVV.